The next 29 T cell receptor beta chains were all read from a single sample in a study of blood T cells in healthy people across ages. Primed by a sample-barcoded 5' primer and a J-beta primer mix, a second PCR proceeded for roughly 7 to 11 cycles. Via MiXCR, TCRdb re-called the 5' RACE reads, giving one row per CDR3 protein. The sample carries about 1.4 million distinct CDR3 sequences, roughly 59% recorded once. Sequenced material: blood. The receptors shown here come from a man between 18 and 29 years old in good health.

This clonotype has just a few counts. V and J are TRBV20-1 and TRBJ1-6; TRBD1 aligns across 8 bases. J gave up 3 bases and V 5 bases, and 0 bases lay outside the gene matches. Germline V lookup: CDR1 DFQATT, CDR2 SNEGSKA (reference sequence). The CDR3 is 13 amino acids. The CDR3: CSAGTGYNSPLHF. The CDR3 DNA follows: TGCAGTGCTGGGACAGGCTATAATTCACCCCTCCACTTT.

This clonotype occurred a few times. V and J are TRBV29-1 and TRBJ2-4; 7 bases are a match to TRBD1. Germline CDR1 reads SQVTM; CDR2 reads ANQGSEA. Trimming cost V 5 bases and J 0 bases; bases outside gene matches: 4. The length of the CDR3 is 14 residues. The CDR3 loop reads CSVTRGLAKNIQYF. In DNA form, the CDR3 reads TGCAGCGTTACGAGGGGGCTAGCCAAAAACATTCAGTACTTC.

The chain couples TRBV20-1 to TRBJ1-4; the D gene is possibly TRBD1 (5 bases). The germline V gene has CDR1 DFQATT and CDR2 SNEGSKA (reference sequence). Trimming shortened V by 5 bases and J by 6 bases, and 16 bases separated the two germline ends. The CDR3 length is 14 residues. Written as DNA, the CDR3 is TGCAGTGCTCACGCCGGGACGCCGGATGAAAAACTGTTTTTT. It translates to CSAHAGTPDEKLFF.

This clonotype has only a few counts. The V call is TRBV4-1, the J call TRBJ1-1; D not resolved. Trimming stripped 0 bases from V and 1 base from J, with 9 bases between. CDR1 and CDR2 (germline): MGHRA, YSYEKL. This CDR3 comprises 15 residues. The CDR3 loop is CASSQDGRQNTEAFF. CDR3 nucleotide sequence: TGCGCCAGCAGCCAAGACGGCAGACAGAACACTGAAGCTTTCTTT.

The CDR3, as DNA: TGTGCCAGCAGTTTATTTGTTGACAGTCCCTCTGGGGCCAACGTCCTGACTTTC. Translating gives CASSLFVDSPSGANVLTF. This chain uses TRBV28 with TRBJ2-6, with D possibly matching TRBD1 (5 bases). Trimming shortened V by 1 base and J by 0 bases, and 13 bases separated the two germline ends. This CDR3 contains 18 residues. Germline values: CDR1 MDHEN, CDR2 SYDVKM.

This sequence joins TRBV2 and TRBJ1-1, with 7 bases matching TRBD1. Germline CDR1 is SNHLY and CDR2 is FYNNEI. J was trimmed by 1 base and V by 8 bases; bases with no gene match: 7. The CDR3 sequence is 14 residues long. The CDR3 protein is CASVWGQQNTEAFF. The CDR3 DNA reads TGTGCCAGCGTTTGGGGACAGCAGAACACTGAAGCTTTCTTT.

The CDR3 here is CASSQVTSGRARDEQYF. Written as DNA, the CDR3 is TGCGCCAGCAGCCAAGTGACTAGCGGGAGGGCCCGGGATGAGCAGTACTTC. This chain connects TRBV4-1 to TRBJ2-5, with 14 bases lining up with TRBD2. CDR1 MGHRA and CDR2 YSYEKL come from the germline V gene. The CDR3 has 17 residues. Losses at the gene ends were 1 base for V and 11 bases for J; bases not matched to a gene: 12.

V usage is TRBV7-2 and J usage is TRBJ2-7, with TRBD1 identical over 9 bases. This CDR3 region has 14 residues. The germline gives CDR1 SGHTA, CDR2 FQGNSA. The trim removed 5 bases at V and 4 bases at J, leaving 6 bases unmatched. The DNA for the CDR3 is TGTGCCAGCAGCCGGGGACAGGGTATTTACGAGCAGTACTTC. It translates to CASSRGQGIYEQYF.

The chain employs TRBV2 and TRBJ1-1; D call uncertain. The CDR3 is 12 amino acids. V was cut by 6 bases and J by 1 base, with 6 bases left in between. Germline loops: CDR1 SNHLY, CDR2 FYNNEI. CDR3 sequence reads: CASRGQNTEAFF. CDR3 coding DNA: TGTGCCAGCAGGGGTCAGAACACTGAAGCTTTCTTT.

The table lists this clonotype with a few counts. The rearrangement links TRBV7-2 to TRBJ1-2, with 9 bases aligning to TRBD1. Looked up from germline, CDR1 is SGHTA and CDR2 is FQGNSA. This CDR3 is built from 18 residues. The V gene end was trimmed by 0 bases and the J gene end by 6 bases; junction bases not matched to a gene: 14. The CDR3 region has the DNA TGTGCCAGCAGCTTAGCGCTGGGGACAGGGCAACTAACTCATGGCTACACCTTC. The encoded protein is CASSLALGTGQLTHGYTF.

The chain uses TRBV6-5 and TRBJ1-1; D is perhaps TRBD1 (6 bases). Trimming took off 4 bases at V and 10 bases at J, with 13 bases between the two ends. Germline CDR1 reads MNHEY; CDR2 reads SVGAGI. The CDR3 contains 12 residues. Here the CDR3 reads CASSFRGGRAFF. As DNA, the CDR3 is TGTGCCAGCAGTTTCAGGGGTGGGAGAGCTTTCTTT.

The gene calls are TRBV11-2 and TRBJ2-1; 11 bases agree with TRBD2. Trimming at V came to 1 base and at J to 5 bases, leaving 10 bases not matched to a gene. The CDR3 is 18 amino acids. Germline values: CDR1 SGHAT, CDR2 FQNNGV. The CDR3 spells CASSLGFAGTSGHNEQFF. Here the CDR3 DNA reads TGTGCCAGCAGCTTAGGTTTTGCCGGGACTAGCGGCCACAATGAGCAGTTCTTC. Full variable domain (outside the CDR3, taken from reference TRBV11-2 and TRBJ2-1): EAGVAQSPRYKIIEKRQSVAFWCNPISGHATLYWYQQILGQGPKLLIQFQNNGVVDDSQLPKDRFSAERLKGVDSTLKIQPAKLEDSAVYLCASSLGFAGTSGHNEQFFGPGTRLTVL.

The sample holds one count of this clonotype. This chain connects TRBV2 to TRBJ2-5; 11 positions agree with TRBD2. V trimming: 8 bases; J trimming: 3 bases; junction bases outside the gene matches: 5. The CDR3 contains 14 residues. The germline gives CDR1 SNHLY, CDR2 FYNNEI. The CDR3 DNA is TGTGCCAGCTTTTTTAGCGGGGGGGAAGAGACCCAGTACTTC. This encodes CASFFSGGEETQYF.

The CDR3 protein is CASSESGAKNTEAFF. The CDR3 DNA is TGTGCCAGCAGTGAGTCAGGGGCCAAGAACACTGAAGCTTTCTTT. The chain recombines TRBV25-1 with TRBJ1-1; a possible D gene is TRBD1 (6 bases). V was clipped by 3 bases and J by 1 base, with 12 bases between them. The germline V gene encodes CDR1 MGHDK and CDR2 SYGVNS. The CDR3 extends over 15 amino acids.

The CDR3 is CASSPHSGTGNEQFF. CDR3 DNA: TGTGCCAGCAGTCCGCACTCCGGGACAGGGAATGAGCAGTTCTTC. The chain links TRBV28 to TRBJ2-1, with 9 bases fitting TRBD1. From germline, CDR1 is MDHEN and CDR2 SYDVKM. V lost 5 bases and J lost 7; bases outside the gene matches: 9. There are 15 residues in the CDR3.

The chain uses TRBV6-6 and TRBJ1-1; 8 bases are shared with TRBD1. With 2 bases clipped from V and 7 bases from J, the junction kept 6 bases outside the gene matches. CDR3 length equals 14 residues. Per germline, CDR1 MNHNY and CDR2 SVGAGI (reference sequence). In DNA form, the CDR3 reads TGTGCCAGCAGTTACCGGACAGGGAGGGATGAAGCTTTCTTT. It specifies CASSYRTGRDEAFF.

The V and J genes are TRBV6-6 and TRBJ1-1; 10 positions match TRBD1. V shed 6 bases and J 2 bases; nucleotides not matched to a gene: 3. The germline gives CDR1 MNHNY, CDR2 SVGAGI (reference sequence). The CDR3 runs to 14 residues. CDR3 loop: CASRSTGGNTEAFF. The CDR3 DNA reads as TGTGCCAGCAGGTCGACAGGGGGCAACACTGAAGCTTTCTTT.

Only a few counts were recorded for this clonotype. This chain uses TRBV5-6 with TRBJ2-4, with a weak D call TRBD2 (6 bases). V was trimmed by 0 bases and J by 0 bases, leaving 19 bases between them. Germline CDR1 reads SGHDT; CDR2 reads YYEEEE. CDR3 size: 19 residues. Written as DNA, the CDR3 is TGTGCCAGCAGCTTGGTATGGGACTCCAACGCCCTAGCCAAAAACATTCAGTACTTC. Its protein is CASSLVWDSNALAKNIQYF. Full variable domain (missing parts from reference TRBV5-6 and TRBJ2-4): DAGVTQSPTHLIKTRGQQVTLRCSPKSGHDTVSWYQQALGQGPQFIFQYYEEEERQRGNFPDRFSGHQFPNYSSELNVNALLLGDSALYLCASSLVWDSNALAKNIQYFGAGTRLSVL.

The CDR3 DNA reads TGCGCCAGCAGCGTAAGACAGGGGACTACCGGGGAGCTGTTTTTT. This sequence encodes CASSVRQGTTGELFF. The chain couples TRBV5-1 to TRBJ2-2; 8 nucleotides match TRBD1. The CDR3 is made up of 15 amino acids. After removal of 4 bases from V and 5 bases from J, the junction contained 7 bases not matched to a gene. Germline lookup yields CDR1 SGHRS and CDR2 YFSETQ.

This chain uses TRBV5-1 with TRBJ2-5, with 7 bases fitting TRBD2. The germline V gene encodes CDR1 SGHRS and CDR2 YFSETQ. The CDR3 runs 15 residues. V was clipped by 0 bases and J by 1 base; unmatched bases: 3. CDR3 amino acids: CASSLEAGFQETQYF. Here the CDR3 DNA reads TGCGCCAGCAGCTTGGAAGCGGGGTTCCAAGAGACCCAGTACTTC.

This clonotype has just one count. V and J are TRBV5-1 and TRBJ2-5, with a weak D call TRBD1 (5 bases). The CDR3 is made up of 14 amino acids. Trimming pared 3 bases from V and 2 bases from J, leaving 11 bases between. Germline V gene sequence: CDR1 SGHRS, CDR2 YFSETQ. The CDR3 DNA follows: TGCGCCAGCAGCTCCGACAGCCAACAAGAGACCCAGTACTTC. Amino acids: CASSSDSQQETQYF.

The chain employs TRBV28 and TRBJ2-7; 7 nucleotides agree with TRBD1. The CDR3 sequence is 14 residues long. Looked up from germline, CDR1 is MDHEN and CDR2 is SYDVKM. The ends lost 6 bases at V and 1 base at J; junction bases unmatched: 6. The CDR3 region has the DNA TGTGCCAGCAGGATGACAGGGCCGTCCTACGAGCAGTACTTC. Protein: CASRMTGPSYEQYF.

The chain recombines TRBV2 with TRBJ2-3; 9 nucleotides align to TRBD2. Per the germline V gene, CDR1 is SNHLY and CDR2 is FYNNEI. V trimming: 2 bases; J trimming: 1 base; junction bases outside the gene matches: 4. This CDR3 contains 16 residues. CDR3 protein: CASSETSGRRTDTQYF. CDR3 in DNA: TGTGCCAGCAGTGAAACAAGCGGGAGGCGCACAGATACGCAGTATTTT.

This clonotype was seen a few times. The rearrangement links TRBV6-2 or TRBV6-3 to TRBJ2-3; a possible D gene is TRBD1 (5 bases). V gave up 2 bases and J gave up 3 bases, with 15 bases separating them. Germline assignment: CDR1 MNHEY and CDR2 SVGEGT. This CDR3 spans 16 amino acids. This CDR3 is CASSYGGRARTDTQYF. CDR3 bases: TGTGCCAGCAGTTACGGCGGCAGGGCGAGGACAGATACGCAGTATTTT.

The chain carries TRBV6-2 or TRBV6-3 and TRBJ1-2; D remains unclear. Looked up from germline, CDR1 is MNHEY and CDR2 is SVGEGT. The CDR3 spans 12 residues. The V end was cut by 8 bases, the J end by 9 bases, with 16 bases between. The CDR3 coding sequence is TGTGCCAGCTGCTCGAGTCGGTTTAGCTACACCTTC. Translation: CASCSSRFSYTF.

The V gene is TRBV4-1, the J gene TRBJ2-3, with 8 nucleotides matching TRBD2. Germline V gene sequence: CDR1 MGHRA, CDR2 YSYEKL. V was clipped by 4 bases and J by 2 bases; unmatched bases: 8. CDR3 length: 16 amino acids. This CDR3 reads CASSRSGLDHTDTQYF. The CDR3 DNA reads as TGCGCCAGCAGCCGGTCGGGACTAGACCACACAGATACGCAGTATTTT.

The genes are TRBV9 and TRBJ1-2, with 7 positions matching TRBD1. Germline V CDR1 and CDR2: SGDLS, YYNGEE. V lost 0 bases to trimming and J lost 2 bases; unmatched junction nucleotides: 1. CDR3 size: 14 residues. The CDR3 reads CASSVGGQNYGYTF. The CDR3 DNA reads TGTGCCAGCAGCGTAGGGGGACAGAACTATGGCTACACCTTC. The full variable domain, in which reference TRBV9 and TRBJ1-2 provide the parts outside the CDR3, is DSGVTQTPKHLITATGQRVTLRCSPRSGDLSVYWYQQSLDQGLQFLIQYYNGEERAKGNILERFSAQQFPDLHSELNLSSLELGDSALYFCASSVGGQNYGYTFGSGTRLTVV.

The table lists this clonotype with a few counts. The chain combines TRBV4-1 with TRBJ2-7; 9 nucleotides align to TRBD1. This CDR3 contains 15 residues. Unmatched junction bases numbered 9, after V lost 4 bases and J lost 5 bases. The germline V gene has CDR1 MGHRA and CDR2 YSYEKL. The CDR3 loop reads CASSRLGQGIDEQYF. CDR3 nucleotides: TGCGCCAGCAGCCGCCTCGGACAGGGGATCGACGAGCAGTACTTC.

The V and J genes are TRBV6-2 or TRBV6-3 and TRBJ2-3; 8 bases are a match to TRBD2. This CDR3 is built from 16 residues. Germline values: CDR1 MNHEY, CDR2 SVGEGT. J was trimmed by 2 bases and V by 2 bases; bases with no gene match: 6. The CDR3 region is CASSYTRGGFTDTQYF. The CDR3, as DNA: TGTGCCAGCAGTTACACCCGCGGGGGGTTCACAGATACGCAGTATTTT.